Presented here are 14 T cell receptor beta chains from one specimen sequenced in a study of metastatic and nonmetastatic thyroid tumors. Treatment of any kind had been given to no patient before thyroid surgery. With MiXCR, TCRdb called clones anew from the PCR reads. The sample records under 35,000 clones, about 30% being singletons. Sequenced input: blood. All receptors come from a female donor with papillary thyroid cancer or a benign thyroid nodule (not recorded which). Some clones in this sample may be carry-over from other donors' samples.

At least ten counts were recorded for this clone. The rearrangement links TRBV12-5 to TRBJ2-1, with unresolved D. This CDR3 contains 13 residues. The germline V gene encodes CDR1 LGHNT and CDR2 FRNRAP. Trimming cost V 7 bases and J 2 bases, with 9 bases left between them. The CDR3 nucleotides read TGTGCTAGTGTACAGATGACCTACAATGAGCAGTTCTTC. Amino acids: CASVQMTYNEQFF.

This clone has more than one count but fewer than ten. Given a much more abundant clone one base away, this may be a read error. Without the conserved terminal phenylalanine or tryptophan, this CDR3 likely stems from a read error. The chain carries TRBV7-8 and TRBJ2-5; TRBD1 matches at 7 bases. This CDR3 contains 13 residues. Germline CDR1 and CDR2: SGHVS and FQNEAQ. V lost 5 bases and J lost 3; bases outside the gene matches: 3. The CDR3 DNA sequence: TGTGCCAGCAGCCAAGGGACAGAAGAGACCCAGTACGTC. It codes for CASSQGTEETQYV.

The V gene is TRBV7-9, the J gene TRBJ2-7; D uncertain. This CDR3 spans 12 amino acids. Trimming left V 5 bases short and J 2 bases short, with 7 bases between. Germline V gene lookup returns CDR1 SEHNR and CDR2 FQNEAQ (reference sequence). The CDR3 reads CASSVLTYEQYF. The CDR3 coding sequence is TGTGCCAGCAGCGTTCTTACCTACGAGCAGTACTTC. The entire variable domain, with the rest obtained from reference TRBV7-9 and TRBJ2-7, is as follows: DTGVSQNPRHKITKRGQNVTFRCDPISEHNRLYWYRQTLGQGPEFLTYFQNEAQLEKSRLLSDRFSAERPKGSFSTLEIQRTEQGDSAMYLCASSVLTYEQYFGPGTRLTVT.

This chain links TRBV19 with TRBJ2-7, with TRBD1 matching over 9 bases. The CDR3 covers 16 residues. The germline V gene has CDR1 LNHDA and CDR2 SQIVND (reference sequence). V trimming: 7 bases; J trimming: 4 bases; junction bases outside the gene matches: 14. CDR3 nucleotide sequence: TGTGCCAGTATTGCCGCCTGGACAGGGGTTTTATACGAGCAGTACTTC. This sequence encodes CASIAAWTGVLYEQYF.

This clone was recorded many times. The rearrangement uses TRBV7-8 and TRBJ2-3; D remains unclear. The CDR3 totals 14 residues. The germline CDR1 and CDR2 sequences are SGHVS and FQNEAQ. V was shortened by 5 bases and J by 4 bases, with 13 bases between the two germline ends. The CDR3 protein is CASSHPRAPDTQYF. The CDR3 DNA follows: TGTGCCAGCAGCCACCCCCGGGCCCCAGATACGCAGTATTTT. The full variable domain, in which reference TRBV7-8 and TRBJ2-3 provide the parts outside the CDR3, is GAGVSQSPRYKVAKRGQDVALRCDPISGHVSLFWYQQALGQGPEFLTYFQNEAQLDKSGLPSDRFFAERPEGSVSTLKIQRTQQEDSAVYLCASSHPRAPDTQYFGPGTRLTVL.

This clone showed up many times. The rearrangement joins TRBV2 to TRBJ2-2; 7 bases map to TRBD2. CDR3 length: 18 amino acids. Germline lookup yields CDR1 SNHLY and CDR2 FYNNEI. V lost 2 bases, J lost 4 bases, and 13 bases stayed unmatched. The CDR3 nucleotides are TGTGCCAGCAGTGAATTCGAGGGCGGGAGTTTAAGCACCGGGGAGCTGTTTTTT. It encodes CASSEFEGGSLSTGELFF.

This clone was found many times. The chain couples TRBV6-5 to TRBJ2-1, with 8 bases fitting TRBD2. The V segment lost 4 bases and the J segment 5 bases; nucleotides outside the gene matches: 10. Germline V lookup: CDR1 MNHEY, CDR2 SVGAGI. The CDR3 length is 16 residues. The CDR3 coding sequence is TGTGCCAGCAGTTCCTTAGCGGGATCGGGCCACAATGAGCAGTTCTTC. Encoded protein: CASSSLAGSGHNEQFF.

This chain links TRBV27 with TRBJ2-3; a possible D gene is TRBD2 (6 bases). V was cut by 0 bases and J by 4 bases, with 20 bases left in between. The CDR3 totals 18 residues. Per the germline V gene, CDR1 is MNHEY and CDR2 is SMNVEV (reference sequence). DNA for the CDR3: TGTGCCAGCAGTTTATCGCGATGGGGGGTAATCGTCTCAGATACGCAGTATTTT. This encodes CASSLSRWGVIVSDTQYF.

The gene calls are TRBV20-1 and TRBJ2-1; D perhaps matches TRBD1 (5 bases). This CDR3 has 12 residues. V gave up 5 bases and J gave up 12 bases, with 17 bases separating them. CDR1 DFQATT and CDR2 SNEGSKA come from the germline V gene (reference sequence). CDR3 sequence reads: CSAPLSPRGQFF. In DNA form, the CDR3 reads TGCAGTGCTCCTCTAAGCCCTAGGGGGCAGTTCTTC.

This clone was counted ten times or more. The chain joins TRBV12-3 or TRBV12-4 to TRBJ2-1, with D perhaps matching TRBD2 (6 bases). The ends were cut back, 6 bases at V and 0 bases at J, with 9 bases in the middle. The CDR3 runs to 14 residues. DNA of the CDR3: TGTGCCAGCAGACGAGCGGGCTCCTACAATGAGCAGTTCTTC. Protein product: CASRRAGSYNEQFF.

The CDR3 is CATLQGTNEKLFF. In DNA form, the CDR3 reads TGTGCCACCTTGCAGGGAACTAATGAAAAACTGTTTTTT. The gene calls are TRBV15 and TRBJ1-4; maybe TRBD1 (5 bases). The ends were cut back, 8 bases at V and 1 base at J, with 8 bases in the middle. The CDR3 sequence is 13 residues long. The V gene's germline CDR1 is LNHNV and CDR2 YYDKDF (reference sequence). The variable domain in full, with the rest retrieved from reference TRBV15 and TRBJ1-4, is DAMVIQNPRYQVTQFGKPVTLSCSQTLNHNVMYWYQQKSSQAPKLLFHYYDKDFNNEADTPDNFQSRRPNTSFCFLDIRSPGLGDTAMYLCATLQGTNEKLFFGSGTQLSVL.

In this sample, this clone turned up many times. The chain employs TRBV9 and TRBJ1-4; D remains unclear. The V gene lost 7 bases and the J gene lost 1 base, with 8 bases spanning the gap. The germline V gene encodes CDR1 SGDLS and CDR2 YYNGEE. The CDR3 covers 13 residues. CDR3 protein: CASSSETNEKLFF. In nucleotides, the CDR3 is TGTGCCAGCTCATCGGAAACTAATGAAAAACTGTTTTTT.

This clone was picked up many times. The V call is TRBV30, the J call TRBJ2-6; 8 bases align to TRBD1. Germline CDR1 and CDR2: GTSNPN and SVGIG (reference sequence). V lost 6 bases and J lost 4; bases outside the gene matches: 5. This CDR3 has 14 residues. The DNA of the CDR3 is TGTGCCTGCAGCAGGGGGCTAGGGGCCAACGTCCTGACTTTC. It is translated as CACSRGLGANVLTF.

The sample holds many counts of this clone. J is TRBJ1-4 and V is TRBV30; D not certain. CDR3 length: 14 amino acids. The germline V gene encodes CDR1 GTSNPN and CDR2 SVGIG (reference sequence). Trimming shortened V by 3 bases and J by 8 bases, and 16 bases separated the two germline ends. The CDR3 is CAWSQKLGREKLFF. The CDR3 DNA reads TGTGCCTGGAGCCAAAAACTCGGCCGGGAAAAACTGTTTTTT.